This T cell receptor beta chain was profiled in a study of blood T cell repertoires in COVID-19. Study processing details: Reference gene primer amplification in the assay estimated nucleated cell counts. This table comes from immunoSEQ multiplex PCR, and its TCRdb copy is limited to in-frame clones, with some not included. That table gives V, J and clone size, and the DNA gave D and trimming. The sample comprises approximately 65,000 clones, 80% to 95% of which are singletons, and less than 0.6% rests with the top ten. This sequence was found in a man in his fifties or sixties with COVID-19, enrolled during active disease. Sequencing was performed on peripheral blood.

In DNA, the CDR3 is TGTGCCAGTAGAGGGTTCCGGGACAATACTGGAAACACCATATATTTT. It specifies CASRGFRDNTGNTIYF. The chain joins TRBV19 to TRBJ1-3; a possible D gene is TRBD1 (6 bases). Looked up from germline, CDR1 is LNHDA and CDR2 is SQIVND (reference sequence). V lost 6 bases and J lost 2, with 17 bases in between. This CDR3 contains 16 residues. The complete variable domain, with remaining parts taken from reference TRBV19 and TRBJ1-3, reads DGGITQSPKYLFRKEGQNVTLSCEQNLNHDAMYWYRQDPGQGLRLIYYSQIVNDFQKGDIAEGYSVSREKKESFPLTVTSAQKNPTAFYLCASRGFRDNTGNTIYFGEGSWLTVV.